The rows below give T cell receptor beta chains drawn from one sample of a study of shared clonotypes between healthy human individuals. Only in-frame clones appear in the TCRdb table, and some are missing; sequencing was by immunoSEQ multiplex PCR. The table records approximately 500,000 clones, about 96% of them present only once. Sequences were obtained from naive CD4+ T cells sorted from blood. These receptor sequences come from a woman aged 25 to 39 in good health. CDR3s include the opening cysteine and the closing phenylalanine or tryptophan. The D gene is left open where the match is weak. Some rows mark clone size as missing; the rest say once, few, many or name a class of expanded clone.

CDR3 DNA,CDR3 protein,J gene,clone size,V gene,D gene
TGCGCCAGCACCGGACAGGGGGGCACCGGGGAGCTGTTTTTT,CASTGQGGTGELFF,TRBJ2-2,NA,TRBV10-2,TRBD1
TGTGCCAGTAGTATCGGCGGCGTCTCGAACACTGAAGCTTTCTTT,CASSIGGVSNTEAFF,TRBJ1-1,NA,TRBV19,NA
TGCGCCAGCAGTACGGTGGTAGGGGAGAGTGACGAGCAGTACTTC,CASSTVVGESDEQYF,TRBJ2-7,NA,TRBV5-1,NA
TGTGCCAGCAGTTTTAGACTAGCAGCAGATACGCAGTATTTT,CASSFRLAADTQYF,TRBJ2-3,NA,TRBV28,TRBD2
TGTGCCAGCAGTCATAGCGGGACTACCTACGAGCAGTACTTC,CASSHSGTTYEQYF,TRBJ2-7,NA,TRBV27,TRBD2
TGTGCCAGCAGCTTATGGGGGGGCACGGAGGGTGGGCCCCAGCATTTT,CASSLWGGTEGGPQHF,TRBJ1-5,NA,TRBV7-9,NA
TGTGCCAGCAGACTAGCGGGAGGGCCCCGCGAGCAGTACTTC,CASRLAGGPREQYF,TRBJ2-7,NA,TRBV28,TRBD2
TGTGCCAGCAGCTTAGGTCTGGCCTACGAGCAGTACTTC,CASSLGLAYEQYF,TRBJ2-7,NA,TRBV7-2,NA
TGTGCCAGCAGCCAACGGCGGACCGAAGAGACCCAGTACTTC,CASSQRRTEETQYF,TRBJ2-5,NA,TRBV14,NA
TGTGCCAGCAGCTCTCGACAGGGGAAGCAGCCCCAGCATTTT,CASSSRQGKQPQHF,TRBJ1-5,once,TRBV7-2,TRBD1
TGTGCCAGCAGCGCTGGACAGCTCACTGAAGCTTTCTTT,CASSAGQLTEAFF,TRBJ1-1,few,TRBV28,NA
TGTGCCAGCAGCCCCTTTTCCAGGGACTACGAGCAGTACTTC,CASSPFSRDYEQYF,TRBJ2-7,NA,TRBV5-5,NA
TGTGCCAGCAGCCACGCTAGCAGTAAAAACACCGGGGAGCTGTTTTTT,CASSHASSKNTGELFF,TRBJ2-2,NA,TRBV11-3,NA
TGTGCCAGCAGCGTCACTAGCGGAAACACCGGGGAGCTGTTTTTT,CASSVTSGNTGELFF,TRBJ2-2,NA,TRBV9,TRBD2
TGTGCCAGCAGCCGAATGTTAAACCCGGGAGCCGAGCAGTACTTC,CASSRMLNPGAEQYF,TRBJ2-7,NA,TRBV11-1,NA
TGCGCCAGCAGCTTGGGCTATGAGCAGTTCTTC,CASSLGYEQFF,TRBJ2-1,NA,TRBV5-1,NA
TGTGCCAGCAGCCTGACGGGGGGGCCTAATCAGCCCCAGCATTTT,CASSLTGGPNQPQHF,TRBJ1-5,NA,TRBV28,NA
TGTGCCAGCAGCTTAGATTGGGGTTACAATGAGCAGTTCTTC,CASSLDWGYNEQFF,TRBJ2-1,NA,TRBV7-2,NA
TGTGCCAGCAGTAAAGAGGGGACGGGAGATACGCAGTATTTT,CASSKEGTGDTQYF,TRBJ2-3,NA,TRBV6-5,NA
TGTGCCAGCAGCTTTTCGACGAACACTGAAGCTTTCTTT,CASSFSTNTEAFF,TRBJ1-1,NA,TRBV11-2,NA
TGTGCCAGCAGTACGGACGGGGGCTCCTACGAGCAGTACTTC,CASSTDGGSYEQYF,TRBJ2-7,once,TRBV28,NA
TGCGCCAGCAGTGAGCAGCTCCGGTACTTAAACACCATATATTTT,CASSEQLRYLNTIYF,TRBJ1-3,NA,TRBV10-2,NA
TGCGCCAGCAGCGGACAACCGGGACAGACAAACACTGAAGCTTTCTTT,CASSGQPGQTNTEAFF,TRBJ1-1,NA,TRBV5-1,TRBD1
TGTGCCAGCTGGGACCCAAATCAGCCCCAGCATTTT,CASWDPNQPQHF,TRBJ1-5,NA,TRBV28,NA
TGTGCCAGCCGACAGACAATTAACTCTGGAAACACCATATATTTT,CASRQTINSGNTIYF,TRBJ1-3,NA,TRBV27,NA
TGTGCCAGCAGCCTGGGACGGGAAGAGACCCAGTACTTC,CASSLGREETQYF,TRBJ2-5,NA,TRBV5-4,NA
TGTGCCAGCAGCCCCCAGTTGGGGAACACTGAAGCTTTCTTT,CASSPQLGNTEAFF,TRBJ1-1,NA,TRBV11-2,NA
TGTGCCAGCGGACCGACAGGGTTCGGTTCACCCCTCCACTTT,CASGPTGFGSPLHF,TRBJ1-6,NA,TRBV28,TRBD1
TGTGCCAGCAGTTTTTCTGCAGGGGGCCGGAACACTGAAGCTTTCTTT,CASSFSAGGRNTEAFF,TRBJ1-1,NA,TRBV28,TRBD1
TGCAGCGCTACTCTGGGACAGGGATCCGAGCAGTACTTC,CSATLGQGSEQYF,TRBJ2-7,NA,TRBV29-1,TRBD1
TGTGCCAGCAGTTCCTTCGGGACTAGCGGGAGAAGTGGGCAGAGAGAGACCCAGTACTTC,CASSSFGTSGRSGQRETQYF,TRBJ2-5,once,TRBV28,TRBD2
TGTGCCAGCAGTGTCGTTCGAGGAGCGAATGAAAAACTGTTTTTT,CASSVVRGANEKLFF,TRBJ1-4,NA,TRBV2,NA
TGTGCCAGTAGTATTTTGGTAGCGGGAGGGAGTACTGAGCAGTTCTTC,CASSILVAGGSTEQFF,TRBJ2-1,NA,TRBV19,TRBD2
TGTGCCAGCAGCCTAGGTTTCGTAGGTAATCAGCCCCAGCATTTT,CASSLGFVGNQPQHF,TRBJ1-5,NA,TRBV5-5,NA
TGCGCCAGCAGCCACCCCCCCCCAGGGGACGGCTATGGCTACACCTTC,CASSHPPPGDGYGYTF,TRBJ1-2,NA,TRBV4-1,NA
TGTGCCAGCAGCGTTTTGGGCTCTGGCTCTGGGGCCAACGTCCTGACTTTC,CASSVLGSGSGANVLTF,TRBJ2-6,NA,TRBV9,NA
TGCGCCAGCAGCCAAGAGGAAGGTATGAACACTGAAGCTTTCTTT,CASSQEEGMNTEAFF,TRBJ1-1,NA,TRBV4-1,NA
TGTGCTTCATCCGGGACTAGCGGGAACAATGAGCAGTTCTTC,CASSGTSGNNEQFF,TRBJ2-1,NA,TRBV28,TRBD2
TGTGCCAGCAGTTCCGGGACACAGATCTACGAGCAGTACTTC,CASSSGTQIYEQYF,TRBJ2-7,NA,TRBV6-5,NA
TGTGCCAGCAGTGAATCGGGGGCAGGGTGGGGCACTGAAGCTTTCTTT,CASSESGAGWGTEAFF,TRBJ1-1,NA,TRBV2,NA
TGCGCCAGCAGCTTGGCGCAGAACACCGGGGAGCTGTTTTTT,CASSLAQNTGELFF,TRBJ2-2,NA,TRBV5-1,NA
TGCGCCAGCAGTGAAACGTTGCCGGGCGAGCAGTACTTC,CASSETLPGEQYF,TRBJ2-7,NA,TRBV10-2,NA
TGTGCCAGCAGTTTACTACTAGCGGCCTACACCGGGGAGCTGTTTTTT,CASSLLLAAYTGELFF,TRBJ2-2,NA,TRBV28,TRBD2
TGTGCCAGCAGCTTGGTAGGGAGGGCCGGTGGCTACACCTTC,CASSLVGRAGGYTF,TRBJ1-2,once,TRBV5-8,NA
TGTGCCAGCAGTGTGGCACACTCTAACTATGGCTACACCTTC,CASSVAHSNYGYTF,TRBJ1-2,NA,TRBV6-6,NA
TGTGCCAGCAGCTTAAGGCGGGATGCGGTCGGGGAGCTGTTTTTT,CASSLRRDAVGELFF,TRBJ2-2,NA,TRBV5-4,NA
TGTGCCAGCTCATCGTCGGGACAGGGGACAACTGAAGCTTTCTTT,CASSSSGQGTTEAFF,TRBJ1-1,NA,TRBV18,TRBD1
TGTGCCAGCAAAATCATCGGACAGGGGGGAGAGACCCAGTACTTC,CASKIIGQGGETQYF,TRBJ2-5,NA,TRBV21-1,NA
TGTGCCAGCAGCCCACCCGACAGGGGGCAGCCCCAGCATTTT,CASSPPDRGQPQHF,TRBJ1-5,NA,TRBV5-8,TRBD1
TGTGCCAGCAGCTTAGGACTAGCGGGCTCCCAAGAGACCCAGTACTTC,CASSLGLAGSQETQYF,TRBJ2-5,NA,TRBV11-3,TRBD2
TGTGCCAGCAGTTACATCAGGGGGTCGGGAATGGTGAACACTGAAGCTTTCTTT,CASSYIRGSGMVNTEAFF,TRBJ1-1,NA,TRBV7-8,TRBD1